These T cell receptor beta chains were read from a single sample in a study of blood T cell repertoires in COVID-19. Sequencing was performed with immunoSEQ multiplex PCR; in TCRdb, only in-frame clones are kept and a portion is missing. The sample contains roughly 200,000 clones, around four fifths of which appear only once. Material for sequencing was peripheral blood. The source is a woman between 40 and 50 years old with COVID-19, enrolled during active disease. Both conserved end residues are part of each CDR3. The D gene is left open where the match is weak. The size field is filled for only some rows; it gives once, few, many or a size class.

-	TRBV6-5	15	TRBJ1-4	-	TGTGCCAGCAGTAAGGACCGGGACTTCAGAGAAAAACTGTTTTTT	CASSKDRDFREKLFF
-	TRBV19	14	TRBJ1-3	-	TGTGCCAGCACCCCCGGGACAACTGGAAACACCATATATTTT	CASTPGTTGNTIYF
-	TRBV5-1	16	TRBJ1-2	-	TGCGCCAGCAGCTCGAGGGTTGCAGGGGAGTTCTATGGCTACACCTTC	CASSSRVAGEFYGYTF
once	TRBV5-1	15	TRBJ1-1	TRBD1	TGCGCCAGCAGCCTACGGACAGGGGATAACACTGAAGCTTTCTTT	CASSLRTGDNTEAFF
many	TRBV7-2	13	TRBJ1-6	-	TGTGCCAGCAGAATACAGGTGGGCTCACCCCTCCACTTT	CASRIQVGSPLHF
-	TRBV18	14	TRBJ2-7	-	TGTGCCAGCTCAGCTAATGACATACCCTACGAGCAGTACTTC	CASSANDIPYEQYF
-	TRBV9	15	TRBJ1-3	-	TGTGCCAGCAGCCCCAGGGTTAGCTCTGGAAACACCATATATTTT	CASSPRVSSGNTIYF
once	TRBV6-5	14	TRBJ1-6	-	TGTGCCAGCAGCGCAGGGGACGTAATTTCACCCCTCCACTTT	CASSAGDVISPLHF
-	TRBV29-1	14	TRBJ1-5	TRBD1	TGCAGCGTTGTCGGGGGACAGCCCAATCAGCCCCAGCATTTT	CSVVGGQPNQPQHF
many	TRBV5-1	16	TRBJ2-3	-	TGCGCCAGCACGAAAGGAAGGCGTAGCCAGGGGGGTACGCAGTATTTT	CASTKGRRSQGGTQYF
once	TRBV4-1	13	TRBJ1-4	-	TGCGCCAGCAGCCAAGTGGTACAGCCCGCACTGTTTTTT	CASSQVVQPALFF
once	TRBV5-4	16	TRBJ1-6	TRBD1	TGTGCCAGCAGCTTGGGACAGGGAAATTATAATTCACCCCTCCACTTT	CASSLGQGNYNSPLHF
-	TRBV7-2	14	TRBJ1-2	-	TGTGCCAGCAGCTTGGGGGGACCTAACTATGGCTACACCTTC	CASSLGGPNYGYTF
-	TRBV7-9	15	TRBJ1-4	TRBD1	TGTGCCAGCAGCTCCTGGGACAGAGCTAATGAAAAACTGTTTTTT	CASSSWDRANEKLFF
-	TRBV28	17	TRBJ2-2	TRBD1	TGTGCCAGCGCCATCCTCGGGACAGGGGGTAGCACCGGGGAGCTGTTTTTT	CASAILGTGGSTGELFF
-	TRBV2	13	TRBJ1-3	-	TGTGCCAGCGGAGGGTTCTCTGGAAACACCATATATTTT	CASGGFSGNTIYF
-	TRBV27	13	TRBJ2-7	-	TGTGCCAGCAGTCTACAGGGGAGGAACGAGCAGTACTTC	CASSLQGRNEQYF
-	TRBV6-1	13	TRBJ1-5	-	TGTGCCAGCAGTGAAGGTCTGAGGCAGCCCCAGCATTTT	CASSEGLRQPQHF
-	TRBV6-5	14	TRBJ1-2	TRBD1	TGTGCCAGCCTCAACAGGGGAAGATCCTATGGCTACACCTTC	CASLNRGRSYGYTF
-	TRBV27	12	TRBJ1-4	-	TGTGCCAGCAGTTTGGAAGGAGGAAAACTGTTTTTT	CASSLEGGKLFF
-	TRBV4-1	17	TRBJ2-3	-	TGCGCCAGCAGCCTGGGGTACCGGGATTCGAGCACAGATACGCAGTATTTT	CASSLGYRDSSTDTQYF
-	TRBV28	15	TRBJ1-5	TRBD1	TGTGCCAGCAGTTTGTTACAGGGGGGCAATCAGCCCCAGCATTTT	CASSLLQGGNQPQHF
-	TRBV2	14	TRBJ2-1	TRBD2	TGTGCCAGCAGTGATGAGTCTAGCGGGTTTGAGCAGTTCTTC	CASSDESSGFEQFF
-	TRBV27	14	TRBJ2-3	-	TGTGCCAGCAGTCCGCCGGGGTATCCAGATACGCAGTATTTT	CASSPPGYPDTQYF
few	TRBV7-8	16	TRBJ2-3	-	TGTGCCAGCAGTTTGGGGGCTAGCGGTTCCACAGATACGCAGTATTTT	CASSLGASGSTDTQYF
-	TRBV18	16	TRBJ2-1	TRBD1	TGTGCCAGCTCTTTTAGGACAGGCCTTTCCTACAATGAGCAGTTCTTC	CASSFRTGLSYNEQFF
-	TRBV2	14	TRBJ1-1	TRBD1	TGTGCCAGCAGTGTGACAGGGGGAAAAACTGAAGCTTTCTTT	CASSVTGGKTEAFF
-	TRBV6-5	13	TRBJ2-1	-	TGTGCCAGCATTGGTAGCGGCCGGAATGAGCAGTTCTTC	CASIGSGRNEQFF
-	TRBV5-1	12	TRBJ2-3	-	TGCGCCAGCACGGTGGCGGGGGATACGCAGTATTTT	CASTVAGDTQYF
few	TRBV7-2	15	TRBJ2-3	TRBD2	TGTGCCAGCAGTCCTAGCGGGGGGGCCACAGATACGCAGTATTTT	CASSPSGGATDTQYF
-	TRBV5-1	16	TRBJ1-1	TRBD1	TGCGCCAGCAGGCTTCAAACAGGGGGCGAGGGCACTGAAGCTTTCTTT	CASRLQTGGEGTEAFF
once	TRBV7-9	15	TRBJ2-1	TRBD1	TGTGCCAGCAGCCACGGGACAGGAAGATACAATGAGCAGTTCTTC	CASSHGTGRYNEQFF
once	TRBV29-1	14	TRBJ2-4	TRBD1	TGCAGCGGCCGGGACAGGGCGGGGAGGGACATTCAGTACTTC	CSGRDRAGRDIQYF
-	TRBV27	18	TRBJ1-4	-	TGTGCCAGCAGCGGTGGCACCCCAAGGTCTGCGGGCAACCGAAAACTGTTTTTT	CASSGGTPRSAGNRKLFF
once	TRBV14	13	TRBJ1-1	TRBD1	TGTGCCAGCAGCCGACAGGGAGTCGGTGAAGCTTTCTTT	CASSRQGVGEAFF
-	TRBV24-1	14	TRBJ1-1	TRBD1	TGTGCCACCAGTGATTCGATGACAGGGGGCCAAGCTTTCTTT	CATSDSMTGGQAFF
-	TRBV3-1/TRBV3-2	15	TRBJ1-2	TRBD1	TGTGCCAGCAGCCTCGGACAGGGGGGTAACTATGGCTACACCTTC	CASSLGQGGNYGYTF
-	TRBV7-9	12	TRBJ1-2	-	TGTGCCAGCAGCCCCTCGGGAGGCGGCTACACCTTC	CASSPSGGGYTF
-	TRBV3-1/TRBV3-2	14	TRBJ1-6	-	TGTGCCAGCAGCCAAGACAGGGTCAGTTCACCCCTCCACTTT	CASSQDRVSSPLHF
-	TRBV6-4	13	TRBJ2-2	-	TGTGCCAGCAGTGACAACGAGGCCGGGGAGCTGTTTTTT	CASSDNEAGELFF
-	TRBV10-1	15	TRBJ2-1	-	TGCGCCAGCAGTGAGGGTACAGGGATGGGCAATGAGCAGTTCTTC	CASSEGTGMGNEQFF
few	TRBV5-1	15	TRBJ2-2	TRBD2	TGCGCCAGCAGCTTATCCCTAGCGGGACCCGGGGAGCTGTTTTTT	CASSLSLAGPGELFF